The clone carrying this T cell receptor (beta chain) has just one count. No antigen is known for it. The sample comes from a study of cytomegalovirus exposure and HLA in healthy donors. Study context: The roughly 120 validation repertoires used the same platform as the approximately 620 first-cohort repertoires (as reported by a later analysis).

CDR1 and CDR2 from the germline V gene are SGHTS and YDEGEE. CDR3 size: 16 residues. The germline V and J ends were trimmed by 2 bases and 4 bases, with 18 bases remaining between them. General study findings and limits: Specificity for CMV antigens was confirmed in vitro for a few of the CMV-associated chains. Reported performance of the classifier showed diagnosis of cytomegalovirus status with high specificity and sensitivity.

Measured with immunoSEQ multiplex PCR; TCRdb has only the in-frame clones, and not every one. The sample has 200,000 to 250,000 clones, around 86% seen once. The sequence came from a woman aged 18-30 years in good health and CMV-seropositive. The specimen sequenced was PBMCs. This chain links TRBV5-8 with TRBJ2-5, with D tentatively TRBD2 (6 bases). The CDR3 nucleotides read TGTGCCAGCAGCTTCGTGTCGAGCGGGCAGGGAGAGACCCAGTACTTC. Translation: CASSFVSSGQGETQYF. The whole variable domain, remainder taken from reference TRBV5-8 and TRBJ2-5, is EAGVTQSPTHLIKTRGQQATLRCSPISGHTSVYWYQQALGLGLQFLLWYDEGEERNRGNFPPRFSGRQFPNYSSELNVNALELEDSALYLCASSFVSSGQGETQYFGPGTRLLVL.